Shown below are 14 T cell receptor beta chains from a single sample sequenced in a study of cytomegalovirus exposure and HLA in healthy donors. The PCR contained 60 Vbeta and 13 Jbeta primers. Assay: immunoSEQ multiplex PCR; the TCRdb copy retains only in-frame clones and omits some. There are some 180,000 clones in the sample; 70% to 90% occur only once, and approximately 2.2% lies in the top ten. Sequencing was performed on PBMCs. These receptors originate from a woman in her forties or fifties in good health and CMV-seronegative.

The gene calls are TRBV11-2 and TRBJ2-1; the match to TRBD1 covers 11 bases. Germline CDR1 and CDR2: SGHAT and FQNNGV. V lost 4 bases, J lost 7 bases, and 9 bases stayed unmatched. The CDR3 sequence is 16 residues long. CDR3 loop: CASSSEWTGGPNEQFF. The CDR3 DNA is TGTGCCAGCAGCTCAGAGTGGACAGGGGGCCCGAATGAGCAGTTCTTC.

The genes are TRBV30 and TRBJ1-2; D possibly corresponds to TRBD1 (5 bases). Trimming shortened V by 0 bases and J by 4 bases, and 15 bases separated the two germline ends. CDR1 is GTSNPN, CDR2 SVGIG, per germline (reference sequence). CDR3 length equals 15 residues. CDR3: CAWSVRGLYIYGYTF. In nucleotides, the CDR3 is TGTGCCTGGAGTGTACGGGGACTCTACATCTATGGCTACACCTTC. Combining the CDR3 with reference TRBV30 and TRBJ1-2 gives the whole variable domain SQTIHQWPATLVQPVGSPLSLECTVEGTSNPNLYWYRQAAGRGLQLLFYSVGIGQISSEVPQNLSASRPQDRQFILSSKKLLLSDSGFYLCAWSVRGLYIYGYTFGSGTRLTVV.

This chain links TRBV27 with TRBJ2-1; D is unresolved. The germline V and J ends were trimmed by 0 bases and 3 bases, with 3 bases remaining between them. The CDR3 consists of 13 residues. Looked up from germline, CDR1 is MNHEY and CDR2 is SMNVEV (reference sequence). CDR3 region: CASSLSYYNEQFF. For the CDR3, the DNA is TGTGCCAGCAGTTTATCGTACTACAATGAGCAGTTCTTC.

The genes are TRBV7-8 and TRBJ1-2; TRBD1 is a possible D gene (5 bases). The CDR3 is made up of 15 amino acids. The germline V gene encodes CDR1 SGHVS and CDR2 FQNEAQ. Trimming pared 5 bases from V and 1 base from J, leaving 14 bases between. This chain's CDR3 is CASSQFREINYGYTF. The CDR3 DNA sequence: TGTGCCAGCAGCCAATTCAGGGAAATTAACTATGGCTACACCTTC.

The chain uses TRBV7-9 and TRBJ1-1, with D unclear. The CDR3 sequence is 15 residues long. From germline, CDR1 is SEHNR and CDR2 FQNEAQ (reference sequence). Trimming pared 4 bases from V and 2 bases from J, leaving 14 bases between. The CDR3 bases are TGTGCCAGCAGCTCCCCTGAGGGAGGTAACACTGAAGCTTTCTTT. This encodes CASSSPEGGNTEAFF.

This clone was detected only a few times. V is TRBV18 and J is TRBJ2-5; D gene uncertain. The length of the CDR3 is 12 residues. Germline CDR1 and CDR2: KGHSH and LQKENI. Deletions cut 3 bases from V and 4 bases from J, with 6 bases between. In nucleotides, the CDR3 is TGTGCCAGCTCACCCTTCGGAGAGACCCAGTACTTC. Its translation: CASSPFGETQYF.

The chain carries TRBV10-2 and TRBJ2-2; 16 bases fit TRBD2. CDR1 and CDR2 (germline): WSHSY, SAAADI. The ends lost 6 bases at V and 4 bases at J; junction bases unmatched: 8. This CDR3 comprises 18 residues. CDR3 loop: CASRTGTSGRALTGELFF. DNA for the CDR3: TGCGCCAGCAGAACCGGGACTAGCGGGAGGGCCCTCACCGGGGAGCTGTTTTTT.

J is TRBJ1-1 and V is TRBV9; 8 bases are a match to TRBD1. CDR3 size: 15 residues. The V segment lost 3 bases and the J segment 1 base; nucleotides outside the gene matches: 5. Germline lookup yields CDR1 SGDLS and CDR2 YYNGEE. The CDR3 spells CASSGRDRPNTEAFF. CDR3 DNA: TGTGCCAGCAGCGGCCGGGACAGGCCGAACACTGAAGCTTTCTTT. The full variable domain, rest sourced from reference TRBV9 and TRBJ1-1, is DSGVTQTPKHLITATGQRVTLRCSPRSGDLSVYWYQQSLDQGLQFLIQYYNGEERAKGNILERFSAQQFPDLHSELNLSSLELGDSALYFCASSGRDRPNTEAFFGQGTRLTVV.

The chain couples TRBV27 to TRBJ2-5; 7 bases map to TRBD1. J lost 1 base, V lost 3 bases, and 5 bases had no gene match. The CDR3 is made up of 15 amino acids. Germline values: CDR1 MNHEY, CDR2 SMNVEV (reference sequence). CDR3 sequence reads: CASSFTDRVQETQYF. CDR3 DNA: TGTGCCAGCAGTTTTACCGACAGGGTCCAAGAGACCCAGTACTTC.

The CDR3 loop reads CASSLAQGQFLSYEQYF. The CDR3 DNA reads TGTGCCAGCAGCTTAGCGCAGGGACAGTTCCTATCCTACGAGCAGTACTTC. V and J are TRBV7-9 and TRBJ2-7; TRBD1 matches 7 bases. J lost 1 base, V lost 0 bases, and 9 bases had no gene match. CDR3 length: 17 amino acids. Germline CDR1 and CDR2: SEHNR and FQNEAQ (reference sequence).

This clone was observed once. This rearrangement joins TRBV30 to TRBJ1-1, with D possibly matching TRBD1 (5 bases). Looked up from germline, CDR1 is GTSNPN and CDR2 is SVGIG (reference sequence). V was clipped by 2 bases and J by 2 bases, with 15 bases between them. There are 15 residues in the CDR3. The CDR3 DNA reads as TGTGCCTGGAGTCCCCTCAGGGTTGGAAACACTGAAGCTTTCTTT. Its protein product is CAWSPLRVGNTEAFF. The full variable domain, with the rest looked up from reference TRBV30 and TRBJ1-1, is SQTIHQWPATLVQPVGSPLSLECTVEGTSNPNLYWYRQAAGRGLQLLFYSVGIGQISSEVPQNLSASRPQDRQFILSSKKLLLSDSGFYLCAWSPLRVGNTEAFFGQGTRLTVV.

The rearrangement links TRBV19 to TRBJ1-5; D unresolved. CDR3 length: 13 amino acids. The V gene lost 5 bases and the J gene lost 4 bases, with 9 bases spanning the gap. From germline, CDR1 is LNHDA and CDR2 SQIVND (reference sequence). CDR3 nucleotide sequence: TGTGCCAGTAGTTCGGGTTTAAATCAGCCCCAGCATTTT. Residues: CASSSGLNQPQHF.

The rearrangement uses TRBV7-2 and TRBJ2-7; the match to TRBD1 covers 9 bases. CDR3 length: 15 amino acids. The germline CDR1 and CDR2 sequences are SGHTA and FQGNSA. V gave up 6 bases and J gave up 0 bases; unmatched junction bases: 6. This CDR3 is CASSRRDRVSYEQYF. CDR3 DNA sequence: TGTGCCAGCAGTCGCCGGGACAGGGTCTCCTACGAGCAGTACTTC. Full variable domain (rest looked up from reference TRBV7-2 and TRBJ2-7): GAGVSQSPSNKVTEKGKDVELRCDPISGHTALYWYRQSLGQGLEFLIYFQGNSAPDKSGLPSDRFSAERTGGSVSTLTIQRTQQEDSAVYLCASSRRDRVSYEQYFGPGTRLTVT.

The rearrangement links TRBV29-1 to TRBJ2-3, with 8 bases lining up with TRBD1. CDR1 and CDR2 from the germline V gene are SQVTM and ANQGSEA. V dropped 6 bases and J dropped 0; count of bases not matched to a gene: 11. The CDR3 has 16 residues. The CDR3: CSVRGPRDRSTDTQYF. CDR3 coding DNA: TGCAGCGTAAGGGGTCCGAGGGACAGGAGCACAGATACGCAGTATTTT.